The 30 T cell receptor beta chains below were found in one sample sequenced in a study of blood T cell repertoires in COVID-19 (TCRdb year 2020). Library preparation employed the immunoSEQ multiplex PCR assay. TCRdb obtained this table from immuneACCESS and retained in-frame rearrangements with V and J assigned. These tables miss some clones; where compared with another copy, unresolved V genes account for less than half of the shortfall, and the remainder is unexplained. The sample table contains a few hundred thousand clones; only one count was recorded for 91% of them. The biggest ten clones account for about 0.83% of the sample. The sample taken for sequencing was PBMCs or T cells enriched from blood (not recorded which). Source of these receptors: a woman in her thirties or forties who had been exposed to COVID-19.

This rearrangement joins TRBV3-1 (or the pseudogene TRBV3-2) to TRBJ1-2; perhaps TRBD1 as D (5 bases). The V and J ends lost 0 bases and 7 bases respectively, with 9 bases between them. Germline loops: CDR1 LGHDT, CDR2 YNNKEL (reference sequence). This CDR3 has 13 residues. DNA for the CDR3: TGTGCCAGCAGCCAAGAGACAGTCTCTGGCTACACCTTC. This gives the protein CASSQETVSGYTF.

The chain employs TRBV24-1 and TRBJ1-5; D remains ambiguous. Between the trimmed V and J ends, which lost 6 bases and 11 bases, there was a span of 13 bases. The CDR3 sequence is 12 residues long. The germline CDR1 and CDR2 sequences are KGHDR and SFDVKD. The CDR3 sequence: CATSPGGLSQHF. Here the CDR3 DNA reads TGTGCCACCAGTCCCGGAGGATTGTCCCAGCATTTT.

The rearrangement links TRBV7-9 to TRBJ1-3, with D perhaps matching TRBD1 (5 bases). There are 16 residues in the CDR3. The germline V gene has CDR1 SEHNR and CDR2 FQNEAQ (reference sequence). The V end was cut by 5 bases, the J end by 0 bases, with 14 bases between. For the CDR3, the DNA is TGTGCCAGCAGCCTGACCCGACAGTCCTCTGGAAACACCATATATTTT. This gives the protein CASSLTRQSSGNTIYF.

Turning to this clone: One junction end disagrees with the germline gene, perhaps due to a read error. The chain is built from TRBV7-7 and TRBJ2-2; 13 bases line up with TRBD2. This CDR3 contains 19 residues. CDR1 is SSHAT, CDR2 FNYEAQ, per germline (reference sequence). CDR3 sequence reads: CASSPRGLAGFANTGELFF. For the CDR3, the DNA is TGTGCTAGCAGCCCCCGGGGACTAGCGGGGTTCGCGAACACCGGGGAGCTGTTTTTT.

This chain links TRBV3-1 (or the pseudogene TRBV3-2) with TRBJ2-2, with 7 bases fitting TRBD1. CDR1 is LGHDT, CDR2 YNNKEL, per germline (reference sequence). The CDR3 covers 16 residues. V lost 6 bases, J lost 1 base, and 8 bases stayed unmatched. The CDR3 region is CASSRQGFWNTGELFF. The CDR3 nucleotides are TGTGCCAGCAGTCGACAGGGTTTCTGGAACACCGGGGAGCTGTTTTTT.

The V call is TRBV27, the J call TRBJ1-6; D uncertain. The CDR3 spans 15 residues. V dropped 0 bases and J dropped 5 bases, with 8 bases sitting between them. Germline V CDR1 and CDR2: MNHEY, SMNVEV (reference sequence). CDR3 in DNA: TGTGCCAGCAGTTTATCGCCAGAAGATAATTCACCCCTCCACTTT. It is translated as CASSLSPEDNSPLHF.

This clone has only one observation. The CDR3 DNA reads as TGTGCCAGCAGCCAAGATCCCGGGACTAGCGGGGGAGCCAATGAGCAGTTCTTC. Protein product: CASSQDPGTSGGANEQFF. This sequence joins TRBV3-1 (or the pseudogene TRBV3-2) and TRBJ2-1; 14 bases are a match to TRBD2. The ends lost 0 bases at V and 6 bases at J; junction bases unmatched: 7. The CDR3 totals 18 residues. Germline V CDR1 and CDR2: LGHDT, YNNKEL (reference sequence).

The J gene is TRBJ2-3, the V gene TRBV6-1; 10 bases agree with TRBD2. J gave up 2 bases and V 4 bases, and 6 bases lay outside the gene matches. CDR1 is MNHNS, CDR2 SASEGT, per germline. The CDR3 runs 16 residues. The CDR3 reads CASSGASGGLTDTQYF. CDR3 DNA: TGTGCCAGCAGTGGGGCTAGCGGGGGACTCACAGATACGCAGTATTTT.

The chain employs TRBV11-2 and TRBJ2-3, with 8 bases fitting TRBD1. CDR3 length equals 15 residues. J gave up 3 bases and V 6 bases, and 8 bases lay outside the gene matches. The germline V gene encodes CDR1 SGHAT and CDR2 FQNNGV. The CDR3 sequence is CASSFQGTGTDTQYF. The CDR3, as DNA: TGTGCCAGCAGTTTTCAAGGGACAGGTACAGATACGCAGTATTTT.

A single count supports this clone. This sequence joins TRBV21-1 and TRBJ1-1; TRBD1 reflects the table's D call only, with no check against the DNA. TRBV21-1 is classified as a pseudogene. This CDR3 has 16 amino acids. The CDR3 sequence: CASSSRGRFRGTEAFF. In DNA, the CDR3 is TGTGCCAGCAGCAGCAGGGGGCGGTTTAGGGGCACTGAAGCTTTCTTT.

The chain employs TRBV25-1 and TRBJ1-1; no clear D. CDR3 length equals 12 residues. Between the trimmed V and J ends, which lost 10 bases and 6 bases, there was a span of 15 bases. Germline V lookup: CDR1 MGHDK, CDR2 SYGVNS. The CDR3 nucleotides are TGTGCCACCTCCCTCGGTCTCGCTGAAGCTTTCTTT. Amino acid sequence: CATSLGLAEAFF.

V gene TRBV2 combines with J gene TRBJ2-3; 7 bases align to TRBD2. With V trimmed by 6 bases and J by 0 bases, 6 bases remained unmatched. This CDR3 contains 15 residues. Germline CDR1 reads SNHLY; CDR2 reads FYNNEI. The chain's CDR3 is CASRTGLGSTDTQYF. The CDR3 region has the DNA TGTGCCAGCAGGACCGGACTAGGAAGCACAGATACGCAGTATTTT.

The chain is built from TRBV14 and TRBJ2-1; D remains unclear. CDR1 is SGHDN and CDR2 is FVKESK in the germline V gene. The CDR3 totals 13 residues. Deletions cut 0 bases from V and 10 bases from J, with 10 bases between. CDR3 in amino acids: CASSQDLLTEQFF. In DNA form, the CDR3 reads TGTGCCAGCAGCCAAGATCTACTGACAGAGCAGTTCTTC.

The chain employs TRBV21-1 and TRBJ2-1; the table's D call of TRBD1 was not tested on the DNA. TRBV21-1 is reported as a pseudogene. The CDR3 contains 15 residues. In DNA, the CDR3 is TGTGCCAGCAGCCTACAGGGGGCGCAGGACAATGAGCAGTTCTTC. It translates to CASSLQGAQDNEQFF.

The gene calls are TRBV5-1 and TRBJ1-2; 8 bases align to TRBD1. The CDR3 is made up of 17 amino acids. The V segment lost 0 bases and the J segment 2 bases; nucleotides outside the gene matches: 9. Germline values: CDR1 SGHRS, CDR2 YFSETQ. The CDR3 reads CASSLVWPGTGNYGYTF. CDR3 in DNA: TGCGCCAGCAGCTTGGTTTGGCCCGGGACAGGAAACTATGGCTACACCTTC.

The chain links TRBV5-5 to TRBJ2-6, with TRBD2 matching 9 bases. Unmatched junction bases numbered 1, after V lost 0 bases and J lost 0 bases. This CDR3 region has 17 residues. Germline values: CDR1 SGHKS, CDR2 YYEKEE (reference sequence). This chain's CDR3 is CASSLASGDSGANVLTF. The CDR3 coding sequence is TGTGCCAGCAGCTTGGCTAGCGGGGACTCTGGGGCCAACGTCCTGACTTTC.

The chain carries TRBV5-1 and TRBJ2-7, with D uncertain. V dropped 1 base and J dropped 2 bases, with 13 bases sitting between them. The CDR3 runs to 15 residues. Germline CDR1 reads SGHRS; CDR2 reads YFSETQ. The DNA of the CDR3 is TGCGCCAGCAGCTTGACGACCGGGTTCACCTACGAGCAGTACTTC. It codes for CASSLTTGFTYEQYF. Complete variable domain (other parts from reference TRBV5-1 and TRBJ2-7): KAGVTQTPRYLIKTRGQQVTLSCSPISGHRSVSWYQQTPGQGLQFLFEYFSETQRNKGNFPGRFSGRQFSNSRSEMNVSTLELGDSALYLCASSLTTGFTYEQYFGPGTRLTVT.

J is TRBJ1-2 and V is TRBV18, with TRBD1 matching over 7 bases. The germline V gene encodes CDR1 KGHSH and CDR2 LQKENI. The CDR3 runs 15 residues. J lost 3 bases, V lost 0 bases, and 4 bases had no gene match. The DNA for the CDR3 is TGTGCCAGCTCACCACCCCAGGGGGTGGACTATGGCTACACCTTC. It encodes CASSPPQGVDYGYTF.

The sample holds one count of this clone. The chain uses TRBV6-5 and TRBJ1-2; D not resolved. The CDR3 is 13 residues long. The V and J ends lost 5 bases and 8 bases respectively, with 15 bases between them. Germline-derived CDR1 and CDR2 are MNHEY and SVGAGI. In DNA form, the CDR3 reads TGTGCCAGCAGTCCCACGGGGAGGGCGGGCTACACCTTC. Its translation: CASSPTGRAGYTF.

The chain has TRBV7-2 and TRBJ1-6; D call uncertain. V was pared by 1 base and J by 7 bases, with 2 bases between. Germline V gives CDR1 SGHTA, CDR2 FQGNSA. This CDR3 spans 12 amino acids. CDR3 sequence (DNA): TGTGCCAGCAGCTTAGTAAATTCACCCCTCCACTTT. Translated, it gives CASSLVNSPLHF.

The CDR3 bases are TGCGCCAGCAGCGACCCAGGGGTGAACACTGAAGCTTTCTTT. This encodes CASSDPGVNTEAFF. The chain uses TRBV5-1 and TRBJ1-1, with D tentatively TRBD1 (6 bases). Germline V lookup: CDR1 SGHRS, CDR2 YFSETQ. Trimming removed 4 bases from V and 0 bases from J, with 10 bases in between. This CDR3 is built from 14 residues.

The gene calls are TRBV11-3 and TRBJ1-2; TRBD1 matches at 9 bases. The CDR3 runs 14 residues. The V and J ends lost 5 bases and 10 bases, in that order; junction bases with no gene match: 11. Germline CDR1 is SGHNT and CDR2 is YENEEA. The chain's CDR3 is CASSPGGTGSAYTF. For the CDR3, the DNA is TGTGCCAGCAGCCCGGGCGGGACAGGGTCGGCCTACACCTTC.

The V call is TRBV19, the J call TRBJ1-6; the D gene is possibly TRBD1 (5 bases). The germline CDR1 and CDR2 sequences are LNHDA and SQIVND (reference sequence). V lost 3 bases and J 1 base, leaving 16 bases between the germline ends. The CDR3 contains 18 residues. Written as DNA, the CDR3 is TGTGCCAGTAGTATCTCCCAGGGCTTCGGGTCCTATAATTCACCCCTCCACTTT. This gives the protein CASSISQGFGSYNSPLHF.

The gene calls are TRBV18 and TRBJ1-1; no clear D gene. Germline assignment: CDR1 KGHSH and CDR2 LQKENI. The CDR3 loop spans 16 amino acids. V dropped 3 bases and J dropped 1 base, with 15 bases sitting between them. The CDR3 DNA is TGTGCCAGCTCACCCGACTCCGTTCGAAAGAACACTGAAGCTTTCTTT. Amino acids: CASSPDSVRKNTEAFF.

The chain has TRBV5-1 and TRBJ1-3, with a possible D match to TRBD1 (6 bases). V was shortened by 4 bases and J by 7 bases, with 27 bases between the two germline ends. The CDR3 extends over 18 amino acids. CDR1 and CDR2 from the germline V gene are SGHRS and YFSETQ. CDR3 sequence reads: CASSPPTAFGGERNTIYF. The CDR3 DNA is TGCGCCAGCAGCCCCCCCACGGCTTTTGGGGGCGAGAGGAACACCATATATTTT.

The J gene is TRBJ2-5, the V gene TRBV12-3 or TRBV12-4, with D possibly TRBD1 on 6 matching bases. The V end lost 3 bases, the J end lost 5 bases, and 10 bases lay between the germline ends. The CDR3 length is 13 residues. The DNA for the CDR3 is TGTGCCAGCAGTTTTGGGCAGGGGGAGACCCAGTACTTC. Protein sequence: CASSFGQGETQYF.

CDR3 loop: CASSFARRNTEAFF. As DNA, the CDR3 is TGTGCCAGCAGCTTTGCCAGAAGGAACACTGAAGCTTTCTTT. The gene calls are TRBV5-4 and TRBJ1-1, with no clear D. CDR1 SGHNT and CDR2 YYREEE come from the germline V gene (reference sequence). Trimming pared 2 bases from V and 1 base from J, leaving 9 bases between. There are 14 residues in the CDR3.

The chain employs TRBV12-3 or TRBV12-4 and TRBJ1-1, with 7 bases fitting TRBD1. Trimming at V came to 7 bases and at J to 4 bases, leaving 6 bases not matched to a gene. The CDR3 contains 13 residues. The CDR3 DNA follows: TGTGCCAGCAACTACAGGGGAAGCACTGAAGCTTTCTTT. This encodes CASNYRGSTEAFF.

The chain uses TRBV30 and TRBJ1-4, with D possibly matching TRBD1 (6 bases). Germline loops: CDR1 GTSNPN, CDR2 SVGIG (reference sequence). The CDR3 is made up of 14 amino acids. Trimming left V 1 base short and J 4 bases short, with 10 bases between. CDR3 in DNA: TGTGCCTGGAGTGGGACAGCTTTTAATGAAAAACTGTTTTTT. It yields the protein CAWSGTAFNEKLFF.

The rearrangement links TRBV6-2 or TRBV6-3 to TRBJ1-5, with 9 bases fitting TRBD1. CDR3 length equals 15 residues. The germline gives CDR1 MNHEY, CDR2 SVGEGT. V dropped 1 base and J dropped 6; count of bases not matched to a gene: 4. DNA for the CDR3: TGTGCCAGCAGTTACTTAGGGACAGGGATTCAGCCCCAGCATTTT. Translated: CASSYLGTGIQPQHF.